The 32 T cell receptor beta chains presented below share a single source sample, sequenced in a study of blood T cell repertoires in COVID-19. TCRdb keeps only in-frame clones here, not all; method: immunoSEQ multiplex PCR. The table lists around 200,000 clones, around 80% of them singletons. Sequenced material: peripheral blood. These receptors were taken from a woman older than 75 with active or convalescent COVID-19.

The CDR3 is CASSLGGGYGYTF. The CDR3 DNA is TGTGCCAGCAGTTTAGGGGGAGGCTATGGCTACACCTTC. The chain recombines TRBV27 with TRBJ1-2, with a possible D match to TRBD1 (5 bases). The CDR3 is made up of 13 amino acids. Trimming took 2 bases from V and 4 from J, leaving 8 bases between them. Germline lookup yields CDR1 MNHEY and CDR2 SMNVEV (reference sequence).

The chain employs TRBV4-1 and TRBJ1-1, with D perhaps matching TRBD1 (5 bases). Trimming left V 2 bases short and J 6 bases short, with 13 bases between. Germline values: CDR1 MGHRA, CDR2 YSYEKL. The CDR3 has 14 amino acids. CDR3 residues: CASSQNGGVPEAFF. CDR3 in DNA: TGCGCCAGCAGCCAAAACGGGGGTGTTCCTGAAGCTTTCTTT.

The CDR3 nucleotides read TGTGCCATCTCACGGGTGAACACCGGGGAGCTGTTTTTT. Protein sequence: CAISRVNTGELFF. The gene calls are TRBV28 and TRBJ2-2; D is ambiguous. The germline V gene encodes CDR1 MDHEN and CDR2 SYDVKM. CDR3 size: 13 residues. Trimming removed 10 bases at V and 1 base at J, with 10 bases between.

The DNA of the CDR3 is TGTGCCAGCAGTCCTAGGGACAGATCCATCCTCTACACCTTC. Translating gives CASSPRDRSILYTF. The chain recombines TRBV28 with TRBJ1-2; TRBD1 matches at 7 bases. The CDR3 is 14 amino acids. The junction had 13 bases not matched to a gene; V was cut back by 5 bases and J by 10 bases. In germline, CDR1 is MDHEN, CDR2 SYDVKM.

The V and J genes are TRBV5-4 and TRBJ2-1; unclear D gene. The CDR3 totals 16 residues. CDR1 and CDR2 from the germline V gene are SGHNT and YYREEE (reference sequence). V was cut by 0 bases and J by 0 bases, with 10 bases left in between. Here the CDR3 reads CASSLESASSYNEQFF. In DNA, the CDR3 is TGTGCCAGCAGCTTGGAATCAGCGAGCTCCTACAATGAGCAGTTCTTC.

The chain joins TRBV7-8 to TRBJ2-6; D is undetermined. CDR3 length: 17 residues. The germline CDR1 and CDR2 sequences are SGHVS and FQNEAQ. V was cut by 5 bases and J by 2 bases, with 16 bases left in between. CDR3 in DNA: TGTGCCAGCAGCGCCCCCGAGGATCACGCTGGGGCCAACGTCCTGACTTTC. Translation: CASSAPEDHAGANVLTF.

Only a few counts were recorded for this clone. The J gene is TRBJ1-5, the V gene TRBV9; 7 bases fit TRBD1. In germline, CDR1 is SGDLS, CDR2 YYNGEE. This CDR3 is built from 14 residues. The ends lost 2 bases at V and 4 bases at J; junction bases unmatched: 3. The DNA for the CDR3 is TGTGCCAGCAGCGTTGGGACAGCGAATCAGCCCCAGCATTTT. Encoded protein: CASSVGTANQPQHF.

The gene calls are TRBV6-1 and TRBJ2-7; D is unresolved. The germline V gene encodes CDR1 MNHNS and CDR2 SASEGT. This CDR3 has 14 residues. The V and J ends lost 1 base and 2 bases respectively, with 9 bases between them. The CDR3, as DNA: TGTGCCAGCAGTGAAGTCACAGTACCCTACGAGCAGTACTTC. Translated, it gives CASSEVTVPYEQYF.

This chain joins TRBV5-1 and TRBJ1-1; 8 bases align to TRBD1. The germline gives CDR1 SGHRS, CDR2 YFSETQ. With V trimmed by 6 bases and J by 0 bases, 10 bases remained unmatched. The CDR3 sequence is 16 residues long. The CDR3 region is CASTFATGGLNTEAFF. The CDR3 region has the DNA TGCGCCAGCACCTTTGCCACAGGGGGACTGAACACTGAAGCTTTCTTT.

V gene TRBV30 combines with J gene TRBJ1-1, with D uncertain. Germline values: CDR1 GTSNPN, CDR2 SVGIG (reference sequence). The V end was cut by 0 bases, the J end by 1 base, with 12 bases between. The CDR3 covers 15 residues. The CDR3 is CAWSVGRLKNTEAFF. CDR3 DNA sequence: TGTGCCTGGAGTGTTGGCAGATTAAAGAACACTGAAGCTTTCTTT.

The J gene is TRBJ2-2, the V gene TRBV28; 8 bases match TRBD1. V dropped 6 bases and J dropped 1; count of bases not matched to a gene: 7. This CDR3 has 16 amino acids. Germline V gene sequence: CDR1 MDHEN, CDR2 SYDVKM. The CDR3 loop is CASSPSGQGNTGELFF. Here the CDR3 DNA reads TGTGCCAGCAGCCCGTCCGGACAGGGGAACACCGGGGAGCTGTTTTTT.

The V gene is TRBV19, the J gene TRBJ1-2, with D unresolved. V lost 0 bases and J 3 bases, leaving 11 bases between the germline ends. This CDR3 comprises 15 residues. The germline gives CDR1 LNHDA, CDR2 SQIVND (reference sequence). As DNA, the CDR3 is TGTGCCAGTAGTATAGATCAAGGAACAGACTATGGCTACACCTTC. It specifies CASSIDQGTDYGYTF.

The chain joins TRBV7-6 to TRBJ2-1; TRBD2 matches 7 bases. CDR3 length: 16 amino acids. CDR1 and CDR2 (germline): SGHVS, FNYEAQ. V was clipped by 4 bases and J by 7 bases; unmatched bases: 13. CDR3 amino acids: CASSYNQAGPENEQFF. The CDR3 DNA reads TGTGCCAGCAGCTATAATCAAGCGGGGCCGGAGAATGAGCAGTTCTTC.

As DNA, the CDR3 is TGTGCCAGCAGTTTGGCATCCGGGATAGAAGCTTTCTTT. Translated: CASSLASGIEAFF. The chain carries TRBV28 and TRBJ1-1; no definite D call. CDR1 and CDR2 from the germline V gene are MDHEN and SYDVKM. CDR3 length equals 13 residues. Trimming pared 3 bases from V and 8 bases from J, leaving 13 bases between.

The rearrangement joins TRBV28 to TRBJ1-2; D call uncertain. The CDR3 spans 13 residues. Trimming took 6 bases from V and 4 from J, leaving 12 bases between them. The germline V gene encodes CDR1 MDHEN and CDR2 SYDVKM. CDR3 coding DNA: TGTGCCAGCAGCCGCGGGGTCCTCTATGGCTACACCTTC. Translating gives CASSRGVLYGYTF.

The chain combines TRBV7-2 with TRBJ1-5; perhaps TRBD1 as D (5 bases). The CDR3 extends over 13 amino acids. CDR1 is SGHTA, CDR2 FQGNSA, per germline. With 1 base removed from V and 9 bases from J, the gap between germline ends came to 10 bases. This CDR3 reads CASSLEGVGPQHF. The CDR3 region has the DNA TGTGCCAGCAGCTTAGAAGGGGTTGGGCCCCAGCATTTT.

This clone was recorded a few times. The J gene is TRBJ1-4, the V gene TRBV20-1; D may be TRBD1 (6 bases). CDR3 length: 10 residues. Germline CDR1 reads DFQATT; CDR2 reads SNEGSKA (reference sequence). The germline V and J ends were trimmed by 6 bases and 8 bases, with 7 bases remaining between them. CDR3 sequence: CSARGEKLFF. DNA of the CDR3: TGCAGTGCCAGGGGAGAAAAACTGTTTTTT.

This clone was observed at least ten times. The chain joins TRBV28 to TRBJ2-1; D gene ambiguous. With 5 bases removed from V and 7 bases from J, the gap between germline ends came to 12 bases. The CDR3 consists of 13 residues. Per the germline V gene, CDR1 is MDHEN and CDR2 is SYDVKM. The CDR3 reads CASSPLPQNEQFF. The CDR3 DNA sequence: TGTGCCAGCAGTCCCCTACCGCAAAATGAGCAGTTCTTC.

CDR3 bases: TGTGCCAGCAGCTTGCAAAACGGTGAAGCTTTCTTT. Its protein is CASSLQNGEAFF. The rearrangement uses TRBV7-2 and TRBJ1-1; D not resolved. The V end was cut by 3 bases, the J end by 7 bases, with 9 bases between. CDR3 length: 12 residues. Germline-derived CDR1 and CDR2 are SGHTA and FQGNSA. The entire variable domain, with the rest obtained from reference TRBV7-2 and TRBJ1-1, is as follows: GAGVSQSPSNKVTEKGKDVELRCDPISGHTALYWYRQSLGQGLEFLIYFQGNSAPDKSGLPSDRFSAERTGGSVSTLTIQRTQQEDSAVYLCASSLQNGEAFFGQGTRLTVV.

This clone is a singleton in its sample. The chain links TRBV27 to TRBJ2-7, with D possibly being TRBD2 (7 bases). The CDR3 runs to 14 residues. Germline-derived CDR1 and CDR2 are MNHEY and SMNVEV (reference sequence). V lost 11 bases and J 3 bases, leaving 20 bases between the germline ends. The CDR3 reads CAVSRGGKYYEQYF. The CDR3 region has the DNA TGTGCCGTATCTAGGGGGGGAAAATACTACGAGCAGTACTTC.

V is TRBV7-2 and J is TRBJ2-7; no firm D call. From germline, CDR1 is SGHTA and CDR2 FQGNSA. Trimming took 0 bases from V and 7 from J, leaving 13 bases between them. This CDR3 has 14 amino acids. This CDR3 reads CASSLAVTIREQYF. The CDR3 DNA sequence: TGTGCCAGCAGCTTAGCAGTCACCATACGGGAGCAGTACTTC.

This clone was detected a few times. V and J are TRBV28 and TRBJ2-7; 10 nucleotides line up with TRBD1. The V and J ends lost 6 bases and 0 bases, in that order; junction bases with no gene match: 5. The CDR3 sequence is 15 residues long. The germline CDR1 and CDR2 sequences are MDHEN and SYDVKM. CDR3 in amino acids: CASSAGQGFSYEQYF. The CDR3 bases are TGTGCCAGCAGCGCGGGACAGGGGTTCTCCTACGAGCAGTACTTC.

This chain links TRBV7-9 with TRBJ2-2, with a weak D call TRBD2 (5 bases). The V and J ends lost 1 base and 0 bases respectively, with 9 bases between them. Per the germline V gene, CDR1 is SEHNR and CDR2 is FQNEAQ (reference sequence). CDR3 length: 16 amino acids. The DNA of the CDR3 is TGTGCCAGCAGCTTAGTGACTACCCCGAACACCGGGGAGCTGTTTTTT. Translated: CASSLVTTPNTGELFF.

The J gene is TRBJ1-2, the V gene TRBV11-2; D uncertain. The CDR3 is 14 residues long. The ends were cut back, 1 base at V and 0 bases at J, with 6 bases in the middle. Looked up from germline, CDR1 is SGHAT and CDR2 is FQNNGV. CDR3: CASSLGTANYGYTF. DNA for the CDR3: TGTGCCAGCAGCTTAGGTACGGCTAACTATGGCTACACCTTC.

The table lists this clone with a few counts. The J gene is TRBJ2-7, the V gene TRBV11-2; 10 bases match TRBD1. The germline V gene has CDR1 SGHAT and CDR2 FQNNGV. This CDR3 has 15 amino acids. V dropped 3 bases and J dropped 4; count of bases not matched to a gene: 6. CDR3: CASSFGTGVLYEQYF. In DNA form, the CDR3 reads TGTGCCAGCAGCTTCGGGACAGGGGTATTATACGAGCAGTACTTC. The entire variable domain, with the rest obtained from reference TRBV11-2 and TRBJ2-7, is as follows: EAGVAQSPRYKIIEKRQSVAFWCNPISGHATLYWYQQILGQGPKLLIQFQNNGVVDDSQLPKDRFSAERLKGVDSTLKIQPAKLEDSAVYLCASSFGTGVLYEQYFGPGTRLTVT.

The chain employs TRBV6-5 and TRBJ2-1, with 10 bases that match TRBD2. This CDR3 is built from 15 residues. Germline CDR1 and CDR2: MNHEY and SVGAGI. V gave up 7 bases and J gave up 9 bases; unmatched junction bases: 12. The CDR3 nucleotides are TGTGCCAGCACTTTACGGGCTAGCGGGGGCGGTGAGCAGTTCTTC. This gives the protein CASTLRASGGGEQFF.

This chain joins TRBV6-2 or TRBV6-3 and TRBJ1-4; no clear D gene. Trimming removed 5 bases from V and 3 bases from J, with 7 bases in between. The germline V gene encodes CDR1 MNHEY and CDR2 SVGEGT. The CDR3 has 13 amino acids. CDR3 DNA: TGTGCCAGCAGTCCCGGTTCTAATGAAAAACTGTTTTTT. It codes for CASSPGSNEKLFF.

The chain uses TRBV10-3 and TRBJ1-1; a weak D match, TRBD1 (5 bases). V lost 7 bases to trimming and J lost 3 bases, with 15 bases between them. In germline, CDR1 is ENHRY, CDR2 SYGVKD. This CDR3 has 14 amino acids. The DNA of the CDR3 is TGTGCCATCACCGAGCGGGGCTGGGACACTGAAGCTTTCTTT. It is translated as CAITERGWDTEAFF.

This chain uses TRBV5-1 with TRBJ2-3; D remains ambiguous. The V end lost 3 bases, the J end lost 0 bases, and 14 bases lay between the germline ends. CDR1 is SGHRS and CDR2 is YFSETQ in the germline V gene. This CDR3 has 16 amino acids. The CDR3 DNA reads TGCGCCAGCAGCTATGACGGAGTACCTAGCACAGATACGCAGTATTTT. The encoded protein is CASSYDGVPSTDTQYF.

V gene TRBV7-8 combines with J gene TRBJ2-1, with 8 bases matching TRBD2. With V trimmed by 1 base and J by 10 bases, 6 bases remained unmatched. This CDR3 has 14 residues. Germline-derived CDR1 and CDR2 are SGHVS and FQNEAQ. CDR3 nucleotides: TGTGCCAGCAGCTTAGTCGGGGGGGCCGGAGAGCAGTTCTTC. Its translation: CASSLVGGAGEQFF. The complete variable domain, with remaining parts taken from reference TRBV7-8 and TRBJ2-1, reads GAGVSQSPRYKVAKRGQDVALRCDPISGHVSLFWYQQALGQGPEFLTYFQNEAQLDKSGLPSDRFFAERPEGSVSTLKIQRTQQEDSAVYLCASSLVGGAGEQFFGPGTRLTVL.

The rearrangement uses TRBV19 and TRBJ2-6; D may be TRBD1 (6 bases). The CDR3 contains 16 residues. The V and J ends lost 2 bases and 4 bases respectively, with 12 bases between them. The germline gives CDR1 LNHDA, CDR2 SQIVND (reference sequence). CDR3 residues: CASSIFAGAGANVLTF. In DNA form, the CDR3 reads TGTGCCAGTAGTATATTTGCAGGGGCCGGGGCCAACGTCCTGACTTTC.

The chain combines TRBV18 with TRBJ1-1; D is undetermined. CDR3 length equals 15 residues. CDR1 KGHSH and CDR2 LQKENI come from the germline V gene. Trimming left V 0 bases short and J 0 bases short, with 8 bases between. The CDR3 is CASSPPSGLNTEAFF. Written as DNA, the CDR3 is TGTGCCAGCTCACCACCGTCCGGGTTGAACACTGAAGCTTTCTTT.